There are a few counts of the clone carrying this TCR beta chain. Its cognate antigen is unknown. The sample is drawn from a study of shared clonotypes between healthy human individuals. Broader study findings: Clonotype sharing among the donors was expected to vary with sequencing depth. The low donor count limited represented genetic and exposure-history diversity.

Germline V gene sequence: CDR1 SGHVT, CDR2 SQSDAQ. V was shortened by 5 bases and J by 2 bases, with 16 bases between the two germline ends. The CDR3 has 15 amino acids. Using about 190 ng DNA, 32,000 or so T cell genomes, the sorted-subset replicate PCRs were run. The table came from immunoSEQ multiplex PCR; TCRdb's copy has only in-frame clones and leaves some out. The table lists approximately 2.3 million clones, 85% to 95% of them singletons. This clonotype was obtained from a man younger than 35 in good health. Some clones in this sample may be carry-over from other donors' samples. The chain carries TRBV7-4 and TRBJ2-7, with D perhaps TRBD1 (5 bases). The sample was naive CD4+ T cells from PBMCs. Subset given: CD45RA+ positively selected. The CDR3: CASSLSGQGTYEQYF. CDR3 nucleotide sequence: TGTGCCAGCAGCCTTAGTGGACAAGGGACCTACGAGCAGTACTTC.